Listed below are T cell receptor beta chains from one sample, sequenced in a study of blood T cell repertoires in COVID-19. Sequencing used immunoSEQ multiplex PCR; TCRdb keeps in-frame clones, though not all of them. The sample lists about 170,000 clones; 85% to 90% were seen once. Sequencing input: peripheral blood. The receptors originated from a man aged 18-30 years with active or convalescent COVID-19. Each CDR3 is given with its conserved first and last residue. Fields, in order: V gene, clone size, D gene, J gene, CDR3 protein, CDR3 DNA. D genes are given only for firm matches. Expanded clones get a size class; other rows say once, few or many, or leave the size out.

>TRBV6-4|NA|NA|TRBJ2-3
CASSDRGTDTQYF
TGTGCCAGCAGTGACAGGGGTACAGATACGCAGTATTTT
>TRBV7-9|NA|TRBD2|TRBJ2-1
CASSPRGSSYNEQFF
TGTGCCAGCAGCCCGCGGGGGAGCTCCTACAATGAGCAGTTCTTC
>TRBV2|NA|NA|TRBJ1-5
CASNRYGQPQHF
TGTGCCAGCAACCGTTACGGTCAGCCCCAGCATTTT
>TRBV27|NA|TRBD1|TRBJ2-2
CASSSSGTGTGELFF
TGTGCCAGCAGTTCGTCCGGGACAGGGACCGGGGAGCTGTTTTTT
>TRBV9|NA|TRBD2|TRBJ2-1
CASSVASGGNNEQFF
TGTGCCAGCAGCGTAGCTAGCGGGGGTAACAATGAGCAGTTCTTC
>TRBV5-4|once|TRBD2|TRBJ2-7
CASSSKGTKNYEQYF
TGTGCCAGCAGCTCCAAAGGGACTAAGAACTACGAGCAGTACTTC
>TRBV5-1|NA|NA|TRBJ1-1
CASSTTLQGTPEAFF
TGCGCCAGCAGCACAACCCTGCAGGGCACCCCTGAAGCTTTCTTT
>TRBV4-2|NA|TRBD2|TRBJ2-7
CASSQVGPSGPAGEQYF
TGTGCCAGCAGCCAAGTCGGGCCTAGCGGGCCCGCCGGAGAGCAGTACTTC
>TRBV27|NA|NA|TRBJ1-5
CASSLAVNQPQHF
TGTGCCAGCAGTTTAGCAGTCAATCAGCCCCAGCATTTT
>TRBV20-1|NA|NA|TRBJ2-5
CSASMARQETQYF
TGCAGTGCTAGTATGGCTCGACAAGAGACCCAGTACTTC
>TRBV7-9|NA|NA|TRBJ2-1
CASSLGPYEQFF
TGTGCCAGCAGCTTAGGGCCGTATGAGCAGTTCTTC
>TRBV28|few|NA|TRBJ1-2
CASSLSTGTYGYTF
TGTGCCAGCAGTTTAAGTACAGGGACCTATGGCTACACCTTC
>TRBV6-5|NA|TRBD2|TRBJ2-7
CASSIAGVFDEQYF
TGTGCCAGCAGCATAGCGGGAGTATTCGACGAGCAGTACTTC
>TRBV7-9|NA|TRBD1|TRBJ1-2
CASSLTGGGYTF
TGTGCCAGCAGCCTGACAGGGGGAGGCTACACCTTC
>TRBV7-9|once|TRBD2|TRBJ2-3
CASLTQGLAGHPALDTQYF
TGTGCCAGCCTCACGCAGGGACTAGCGGGCCACCCCGCACTAGATACGCAGTATTTT
>TRBV24-1|few|TRBD2|TRBJ2-1
CATSDPSGRTEQFF
TGTGCCACCAGTGACCCTAGCGGGAGGACTGAGCAGTTCTTC
>TRBV13|once|NA|TRBJ1-2
CASSRAGRGGGYTF
TGTGCCAGCAGCCGAGCCGGGAGAGGTGGTGGCTACACCTTC
>TRBV19|NA|NA|TRBJ1-3
CASSRQAYGSLNTIYF
TGTGCCAGTAGTAGACAGGCCTACGGCAGTCTAAACACCATATATTTT
>TRBV7-2|NA|TRBD1|TRBJ2-2
CASSSRQGAAGELFF
TGTGCCAGCAGTTCTCGACAGGGGGCTGCCGGGGAGCTGTTTTTT
>TRBV5-1|few|TRBD1|TRBJ1-2
CASGPQGAQADGYTF
TGCGCCAGCGGACCACAGGGGGCGCAGGCGGATGGCTACACCTTC
>TRBV19|NA|NA|TRBJ1-5
CASSVTGLNQPQHF
TGTGCCAGTAGTGTAACAGGGCTGAATCAGCCCCAGCATTTT
>TRBV7-2|NA|NA|TRBJ1-3
CASSLETARVTGNTIYF
TGTGCCAGCAGCTTAGAGACCGCCAGGGTTACTGGAAACACCATATATTTT
>TRBV5-1|NA|TRBD1|TRBJ1-1
CASSLQGDNTEAFF
TGCGCCAGCAGCCTACAGGGGGATAACACTGAAGCTTTCTTT
>TRBV19|once|NA|TRBJ1-1
CASGPQGVVTEAFF
TGTGCCAGTGGCCCACAGGGAGTAGTCACTGAAGCTTTCTTT
>TRBV11-2|NA|NA|TRBJ2-7
CASSGLRRSTSYEQYF
TGTGCCAGCTCTGGACTTAGGCGGAGCACATCCTACGAGCAGTACTTC
>TRBV27|NA|TRBD1|TRBJ1-2
CASRTRDRPNYGYTF
TGTGCCAGCAGGACCCGGGACAGACCTAACTATGGCTACACCTTC
>TRBV4-1|NA|TRBD1|TRBJ1-5
CASSPGTANQPQHF
TGCGCCAGCAGCCCCGGGACAGCTAATCAGCCCCAGCATTTT
>TRBV24-1|NA|NA|TRBJ2-4
CATSDTTKNIQYF
TGTGCCACCAGTGATACTACTAAAAACATTCAGTACTTC
>TRBV14|NA|TRBD2|TRBJ2-3
CASSQAGVRTDTQYF
TGTGCCAGCAGCCAGGCGGGGGTGCGAACAGATACGCAGTATTTT
>TRBV24-1|NA|NA|TRBJ2-6
CATSRPGANVLTF
TGTGCCACCAGTCGTCCTGGGGCCAACGTCCTGACTTTC
>TRBV5-1|few|TRBD1|TRBJ1-2
CASSLQPGQGAKGYTF
TGCGCCAGCAGCCTACAGCCGGGACAGGGGGCTAAAGGCTACACCTTC
>TRBV4-3|NA|NA|TRBJ1-2
CASSQEVQGDGYTF
TGCGCCAGCAGCCAAGAGGTCCAAGGAGATGGCTACACCTTC
>TRBV2|NA|NA|TRBJ2-2
CASRTGTTGELFF
TGTGCCAGCAGAACAGGGACCACCGGGGAGCTGTTTTTT
>TRBV7-9|NA|NA|TRBJ1-5
CASSPFGDNQPQHF
TGTGCCAGCAGCCCTTTCGGGGACAATCAGCCCCAGCATTTT
>TRBV18|NA|NA|TRBJ2-2
CASSPPSLELFF
TGTGCCAGCTCACCACCGTCCTTGGAGCTGTTTTTT
>TRBV10-3|NA|TRBD1|TRBJ1-1
CAISEYTGEHTEAFF
TGTGCCATCAGTGAGTACACAGGGGAGCACACTGAAGCTTTCTTT
>TRBV27|NA|TRBD2|TRBJ2-3
CASSLGTSYYTDTQYF
TGTGCCAGCAGTTTAGGGACTAGTTATTACACAGATACGCAGTATTTT
>TRBV29-1|NA|NA|TRBJ2-7
CSVENRRPYEQYF
TGCAGCGTTGAGAACAGACGGCCCTACGAGCAGTACTTC
>TRBV2|NA|NA|TRBJ2-3
CASTGGGALRTTQYF
TGTGCCAGCACTGGGGGGGGCGCGTTACGTACTACGCAGTATTTT
>TRBV21-1|few|NA|TRBJ1-6
CASSEIPNRAHGRNSPLHF
TGTGCCAGCAGCGAAATACCTAACAGGGCCCATGGACGTAATTCACCCCTCCACTTT
>TRBV4-1|NA|NA|TRBJ1-2
CASSQATTPNYGYTF
TGCGCCAGCAGCCAAGCGACGACACCAAACTATGGCTACACCTTC
>TRBV7-9|NA|NA|TRBJ2-3
CASSFAGDTQYF
TGTGCCAGCAGCTTTGCGGGAGATACGCAGTATTTT
>TRBV12-5|NA|NA|TRBJ2-7
CASGEGFPVTYEQYF
TGTGCTAGTGGTGAGGGTTTTCCGGTTACCTACGAGCAGTACTTC